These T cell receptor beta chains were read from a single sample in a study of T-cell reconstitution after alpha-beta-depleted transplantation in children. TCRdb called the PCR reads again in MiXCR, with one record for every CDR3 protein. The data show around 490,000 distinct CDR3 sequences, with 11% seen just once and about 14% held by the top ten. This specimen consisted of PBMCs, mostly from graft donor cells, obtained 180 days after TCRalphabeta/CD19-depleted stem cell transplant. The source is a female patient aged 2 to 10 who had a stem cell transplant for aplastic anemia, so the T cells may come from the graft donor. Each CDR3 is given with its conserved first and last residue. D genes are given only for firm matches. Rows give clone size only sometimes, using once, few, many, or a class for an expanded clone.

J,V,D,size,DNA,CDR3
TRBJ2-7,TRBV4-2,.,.,TGTGCCAGCAGCCAAGATTTTCAGACATACGAGCAGTACTTC,CASSQDFQTYEQYF
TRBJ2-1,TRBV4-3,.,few,TGCGCCAGCAGCCAAGGTCGGACTCTCCAGTACAATGAGCAGTTCTTC,CASSQGRTLQYNEQFF
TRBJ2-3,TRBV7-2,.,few,TGTGCCAGCAGATTCCCCGGACGGGTAAAAGATACGCAGTATTTT,CASRFPGRVKDTQYF
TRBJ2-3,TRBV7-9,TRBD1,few,TGTGCCAGCAGCTTAAGCTCCCCGGACAGGGGGCGTGGGGCGTATTTT,CASSLSSPDRGRGAYF
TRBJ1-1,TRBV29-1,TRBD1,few,TGCAGCGTTGAAGTACAGGGGGCCGAGATTGAAGCTTTCTTT,CSVEVQGAEIEAFF
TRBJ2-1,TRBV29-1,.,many,TGCAGCGTTGAGGGTAACAATGAGCAGTTCTTC,CSVEGNNEQFF
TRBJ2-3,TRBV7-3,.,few,TGTGCCAGCAGCTTAATAGGTGGGACCCTAAGCACAGATACGCAGTATTTT,CASSLIGGTLSTDTQYF
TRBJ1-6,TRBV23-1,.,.,TGCGCCAGCAGTCAATCTACCCACCGGTCAAATTCACCCCTCCACTTT,CASSQSTHRSNSPLHF
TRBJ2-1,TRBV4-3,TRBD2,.,TGCGCCAGCAGCCAAGATAAATTACTAGCGAACTACAATGAGCAGTTCTTC,CASSQDKLLANYNEQFF
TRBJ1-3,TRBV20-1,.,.,TGCAGTGCTAGAGATTACGACTCTGGAAACACCATATATTTT,CSARDYDSGNTIYF
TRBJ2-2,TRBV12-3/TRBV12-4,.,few,TGTGCCAGCAGTTTCTTGGGCACTCGGATCGGGACCGGGGAGCTGTTTTTT,CASSFLGTRIGTGELFF
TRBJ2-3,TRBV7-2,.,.,TGTGCCAGCAGCTTTAGGCCGGTTATCGAAAATACGCAGTATTTT,CASSFRPVIENTQYF
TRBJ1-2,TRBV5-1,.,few,TGCGCCAGCAGCTTTTCTTCGGTGGGAAACTATGGCTACACCTTC,CASSFSSVGNYGYTF
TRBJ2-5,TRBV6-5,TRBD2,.,TGTGCCAGCAGTTATCTAGCGGGAGAGCCAAAACCTCAAGAGACCCAGTACTTC,CASSYLAGEPKPQETQYF
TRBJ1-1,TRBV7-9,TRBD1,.,TGTGCCAGCAGCTTGGGACAGGGGGTTTCTGAAGCTTTCTTT,CASSLGQGVSEAFF
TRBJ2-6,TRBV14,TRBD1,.,TGTGCCAGCAGCCAAGGGCAGGGGGCGCCTGGGGCCAACGTCCTGACTTTC,CASSQGQGAPGANVLTF
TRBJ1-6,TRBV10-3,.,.,TGTGCCATCAGTGACGCACCGGGTGTGTTTAATTCACCCCTCCACTTT,CAISDAPGVFNSPLHF
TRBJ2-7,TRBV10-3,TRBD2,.,TGTGCCATCAGTTCCGGGACTAGTAGCTACGAGCAGTACTTC,CAISSGTSSYEQYF
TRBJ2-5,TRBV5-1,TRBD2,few,TGCGCCAGCAGCTGGACTAGCGGGAGCGGGATGGAGACCCAGTACTTC,CASSWTSGSGMETQYF
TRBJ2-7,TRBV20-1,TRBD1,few,TGCAGTGCTAGAGAGATTACAGGGGGCTACGAGCAGTACTTC,CSAREITGGYEQYF
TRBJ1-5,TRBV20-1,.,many,TGCAGTGCTAGGGGATTACGAGATCAGCCCCAGCATTTT,CSARGLRDQPQHF
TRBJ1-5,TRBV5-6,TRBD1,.,TGTGCCAGCAGCTACCGGGACAGGGTCAACCAGCCCCAGCATTTT,CASSYRDRVNQPQHF
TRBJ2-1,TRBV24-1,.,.,TGTGCCACCAGTGACGGCTCCTACAATGAGCAGTTCTTC,CATSDGSYNEQFF
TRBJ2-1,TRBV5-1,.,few,TGCGCCAGCAGCTGGTGGGGCCCTCCGGAACACAATGAGCAGTTCTTC,CASSWWGPPEHNEQFF
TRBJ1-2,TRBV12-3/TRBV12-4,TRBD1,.,TGTGCCAGCAGTCCCGGACAGGGGATTCGCTATGGCTACACCTTC,CASSPGQGIRYGYTF
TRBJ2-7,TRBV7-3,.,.,TGTGCCAGCAGCCCTGGTCAGGGTAAGCAGTACTTC,CASSPGQGKQYF